Listed here are 19 T cell receptor beta chains from one sample, sequenced in a study of monozygotic twins with inflammatory bowel disease. TCRdb derives one entry per CDR3 protein from the 5' RACE reads, leaving out DNA. The sample data list over 150,000 distinct CDR3 sequences. The specimen was blood. These receptors were taken from a human donor with ulcerative colitis or Crohn's disease, or a healthy co-twin of an affected twin (not recorded which).

This rearrangement joins TRBV6-1 to TRBJ2-7; the D call from TCRdb, TRBD2, cannot be confirmed without DNA. CDR1 is MNHNS, CDR2 SASEGT, per germline. There are 17 residues in the CDR3. The CDR3 sequence is CASSAYQSGTGPYEQYF.

The chain joins TRBV5-1 to TRBJ2-3; the D gene TCRdb calls, TRBD1, cannot be checked with no DNA. The germline V gene encodes CDR1 SGHRS and CDR2 YFSETQ. The length of the CDR3 is 16 residues. CDR3 in amino acids: CASSLFGATSTDTQYF.

By frequency, this clonotype registers medium-sized. The rearrangement joins TRBV4-3 to TRBJ2-1; there is no DNA to check the TCRdb D call of TRBD2. The CDR3 sequence is 15 residues long. CDR1 is LGHNA and CDR2 is YSLEER in the germline V gene. CDR3 amino acids: CASSQETGGPNEQFF.

This chain links TRBV12-3 or TRBV12-4 with TRBJ2-3; TCRdb picks TRBD2, but there is no DNA to check that call. There are 16 residues in the CDR3. CDR3 in amino acids: CASSPYRASSQDTQYF.

V usage is TRBV6-5 and J usage is TRBJ1-5. Looked up from germline, CDR1 is MNHEY and CDR2 is SVGAGI. This CDR3 spans 13 amino acids. The CDR3 here is CASSYSNSQPQHF.

The V and J genes are TRBV5-1 and TRBJ2-3; TCRdb names TRBD2, which stays unverified in the absence of DNA. The CDR3 extends over 14 amino acids. Germline CDR1 and CDR2: SGHRS and YFSETQ. This CDR3 is CASSRQSPTDTQYF.

V and J are TRBV5-1 and TRBJ2-7; absent DNA, TCRdb's TRBD1 call cannot be checked. From germline, CDR1 is SGHRS and CDR2 YFSETQ. The length of the CDR3 is 14 residues. The CDR3 here is CASSSRTGTYEQYF.

V usage is TRBV20-1 and J usage is TRBJ2-7; TCRdb gives TRBD2 as the D gene, but with no DNA this cannot be confirmed. The CDR3 consists of 14 residues. Germline CDR1 DFQATT, CDR2 SNEGSKA (reference sequence). The CDR3 loop is CSAPPGLAGFEQYF.

V usage is TRBV7-2 and J usage is TRBJ1-2. CDR1 and CDR2 (germline): SGHTA, FQGNSA. The length of the CDR3 is 15 residues. Here the CDR3 reads CASSYSGGMVYGYTF.

V gene TRBV7-8 combines with J gene TRBJ1-2. This CDR3 contains 13 residues. Per germline, CDR1 SGHVS and CDR2 FQNEAQ. The CDR3 spells CASSLRRNYGYTF. The full variable domain, in which reference TRBV7-8 and TRBJ1-2 provide the parts outside the CDR3, is GAGVSQSPRYKVAKRGQDVALRCDPISGHVSLFWYQQALGQGPEFLTYFQNEAQLDKSGLPSDRFFAERPEGSVSTLKIQRTQQEDSAVYLCASSLRRNYGYTFGSGTRLTVV.

The chain links TRBV10-3 to TRBJ1-2; lacking DNA, the TRBD1 call made by TCRdb goes unchecked. The CDR3 runs to 14 residues. CDR1 ENHRY and CDR2 SYGVKD come from the germline V gene. CDR3 amino acids: CAITRDRVNYGYTF.

This rearrangement joins TRBV12-3 or TRBV12-4 to TRBJ1-1. This CDR3 is built from 14 residues. The CDR3 reads CASSHDTLNTEAFF.

The gene calls are TRBV27 and TRBJ2-2. CDR1 and CDR2 (germline): MNHEY, SMNVEV (reference sequence). CDR3 length: 13 residues. The CDR3 is CASSFISGGELFF.

The V call is TRBV11-2, the J call TRBJ2-7. The CDR3 spans 14 residues. Germline V lookup: CDR1 SGHAT, CDR2 FQNNGV. The CDR3 sequence: CASSLGQPYYEQYF.

This sequence joins TRBV5-5 and TRBJ1-4. The CDR3 is made up of 13 amino acids. Germline V lookup: CDR1 SGHKS, CDR2 YYEKEE (reference sequence). CDR3 residues: CASSQVVNEKLFF.

This chain links TRBV20-1 with TRBJ1-1; no DNA is available, so the TRBD1 call from TCRdb remains unchecked. Germline V gene data show CDR1 as DFQATT and CDR2 as SNEGSKA (reference sequence). CDR3 size: 13 residues. CDR3 sequence: CSAQQGVDTEAFF.

This chain uses TRBV19 with TRBJ2-7; TCRdb's D call of TRBD1 is untestable without DNA. CDR3 length: 15 amino acids. Germline CDR1 LNHDA, CDR2 SQIVND (reference sequence). CDR3 in amino acids: CASSSPGGDLYEQYF. The full variable domain, with the rest looked up from reference TRBV19 and TRBJ2-7, is DGGITQSPKYLFRKEGQNVTLSCEQNLNHDAMYWYRQDPGQGLRLIYYSQIVNDFQKGDIAEGYSVSREKKESFPLTVTSAQKNPTAFYLCASSSPGGDLYEQYFGPGTRLTVT.

The chain joins TRBV19 to TRBJ1-5; TCRdb picks TRBD1, but there is no DNA to check that call. Germline CDR1 LNHDA, CDR2 SQIVND (reference sequence). The CDR3 totals 17 residues. CDR3 amino acids: CASSIDRWTGLHQPQHF.

The chain combines TRBV6-1 with TRBJ2-3; TCRdb reports TRBD2, a call that lacks DNA to check it against. Germline V gene sequence: CDR1 MNHNS, CDR2 SASEGT. This CDR3 is built from 16 residues. CDR3 region: CASSEVGTSLTDTQYF.